Detailed here is one TCR beta chain. These data are taken from a study of T-cell reconstitution after alpha-beta-depleted transplantation in children. Unique molecular identifiers were incorporated during preparation of the TCRbeta library. TCRdb re-analysed the PCR reads in MiXCR, keeping a single row per CDR3 protein. The table records more than 550,000 distinct CDR3 sequences, 10% of them present only once. CDR3 length: 14 amino acids. V was clipped by 7 bases and J by 0 bases, with 13 bases between them. Germline V lookup: CDR1 MNHEY, CDR2 SVGEGT. The specimen comprised PBMCs from the stem cell graft donor, sampled from the stem cell graft. This clonotype was sampled from a human donor who donated a stem cell graft to a child with acute myeloid leukemia. The chain recombines TRBV6-2 or TRBV6-3 with TRBJ2-7; D is perhaps TRBD1 (5 bases). The CDR3 protein is CASTPGAPSYEQYF. The DNA of the CDR3 is TGTGCCAGCACCCCTGGGGCACCCTCCTACGAGCAGTACTTC.